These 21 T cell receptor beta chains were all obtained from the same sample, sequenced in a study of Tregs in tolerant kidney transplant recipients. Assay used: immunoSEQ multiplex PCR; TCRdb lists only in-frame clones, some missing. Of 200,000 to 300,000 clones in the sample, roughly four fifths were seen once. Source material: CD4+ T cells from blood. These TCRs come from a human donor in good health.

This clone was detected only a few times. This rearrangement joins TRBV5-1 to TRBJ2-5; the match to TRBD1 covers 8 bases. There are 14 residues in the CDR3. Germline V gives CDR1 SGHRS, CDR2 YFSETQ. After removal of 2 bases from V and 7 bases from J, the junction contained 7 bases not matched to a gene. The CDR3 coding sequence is TGCGCCAGCAGCTTTACAGGGGGTATGGGGACCCAGTACTTC. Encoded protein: CASSFTGGMGTQYF. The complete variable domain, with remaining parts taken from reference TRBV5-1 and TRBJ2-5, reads KAGVTQTPRYLIKTRGQQVTLSCSPISGHRSVSWYQQTPGQGLQFLFEYFSETQRNKGNFPGRFSGRQFSNSRSEMNVSTLELGDSALYLCASSFTGGMGTQYFGPGTRLLVL.

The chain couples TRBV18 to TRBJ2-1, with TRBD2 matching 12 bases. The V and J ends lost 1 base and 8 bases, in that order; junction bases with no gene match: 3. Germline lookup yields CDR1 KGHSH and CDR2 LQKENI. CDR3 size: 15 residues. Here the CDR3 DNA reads TGTGCCAGCTCACCACTGGCTAGCGGGAGGGATGAGCAGTTCTTC. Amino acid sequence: CASSPLASGRDEQFF.

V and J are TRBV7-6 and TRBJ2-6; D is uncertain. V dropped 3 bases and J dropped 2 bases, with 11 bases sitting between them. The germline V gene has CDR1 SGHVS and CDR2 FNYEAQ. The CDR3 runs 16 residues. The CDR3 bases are TGTGCCAGCAGCTTCACCTATGGGCCTGGGGCCAACGTCCTGACTTTC. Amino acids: CASSFTYGPGANVLTF.

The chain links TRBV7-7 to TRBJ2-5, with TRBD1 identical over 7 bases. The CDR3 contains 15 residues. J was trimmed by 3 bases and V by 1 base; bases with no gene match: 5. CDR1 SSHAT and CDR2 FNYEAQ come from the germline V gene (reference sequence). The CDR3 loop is CASSLGWTGKETQYF. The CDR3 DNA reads TGTGCCAGCAGCTTAGGGTGGACAGGAAAAGAGACCCAGTACTTC.

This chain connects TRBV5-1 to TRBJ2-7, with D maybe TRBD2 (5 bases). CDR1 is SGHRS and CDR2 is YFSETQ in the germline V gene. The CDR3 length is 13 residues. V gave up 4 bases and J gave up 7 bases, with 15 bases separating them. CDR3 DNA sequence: TGCGCCAGCAGCCCGCGTACTAGTTTGGAGCAGTACTTC. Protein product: CASSPRTSLEQYF.

CDR3 DNA sequence: TGCGCCAGCAGCTTGGGGACAGGGTCCCAAAACATTCAGTACTTC. Translating it yields CASSLGTGSQNIQYF. This chain links TRBV5-1 with TRBJ2-4; 8 positions match TRBD1. V lost 0 bases to trimming and J lost 5 bases; unmatched junction nucleotides: 4. The CDR3 has 15 amino acids. The germline V gene has CDR1 SGHRS and CDR2 YFSETQ.

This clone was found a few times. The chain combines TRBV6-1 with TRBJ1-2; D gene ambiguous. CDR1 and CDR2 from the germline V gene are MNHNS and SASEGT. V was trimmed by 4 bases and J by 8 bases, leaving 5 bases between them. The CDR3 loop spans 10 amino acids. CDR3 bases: TGTGCCAGCAGTGCCCTGGGCTACACCTTC. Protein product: CASSALGYTF.

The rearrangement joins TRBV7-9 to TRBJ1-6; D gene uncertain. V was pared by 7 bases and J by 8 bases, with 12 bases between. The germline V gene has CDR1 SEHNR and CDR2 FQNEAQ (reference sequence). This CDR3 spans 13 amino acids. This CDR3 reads CASTINADSPLHF. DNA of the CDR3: TGTGCCAGCACCATTAATGCGGATTCACCCCTCCACTTT.

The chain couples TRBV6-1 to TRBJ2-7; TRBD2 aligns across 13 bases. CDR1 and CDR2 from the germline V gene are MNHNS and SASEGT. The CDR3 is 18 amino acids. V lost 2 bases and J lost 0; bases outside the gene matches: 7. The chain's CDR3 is CASSERGTSGAFSYEQYF. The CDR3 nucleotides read TGTGCCAGCAGTGAACGCGGGACTAGCGGGGCCTTCTCCTACGAGCAGTACTTC.

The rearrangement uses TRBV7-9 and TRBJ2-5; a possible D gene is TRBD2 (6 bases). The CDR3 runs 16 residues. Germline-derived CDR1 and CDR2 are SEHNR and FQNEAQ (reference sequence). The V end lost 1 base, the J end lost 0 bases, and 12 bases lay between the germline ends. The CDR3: CASSLVARGNQETQYF. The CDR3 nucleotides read TGTGCCAGCAGCTTAGTTGCCCGGGGGAACCAAGAGACCCAGTACTTC.

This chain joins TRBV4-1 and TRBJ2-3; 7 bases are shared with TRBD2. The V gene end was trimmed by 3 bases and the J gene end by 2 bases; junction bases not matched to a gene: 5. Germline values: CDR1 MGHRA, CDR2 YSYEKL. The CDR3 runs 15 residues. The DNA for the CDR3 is TGCGCCAGCAGCCACCAGCGGGATAACACAGATACGCAGTATTTT. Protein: CASSHQRDNTDTQYF.

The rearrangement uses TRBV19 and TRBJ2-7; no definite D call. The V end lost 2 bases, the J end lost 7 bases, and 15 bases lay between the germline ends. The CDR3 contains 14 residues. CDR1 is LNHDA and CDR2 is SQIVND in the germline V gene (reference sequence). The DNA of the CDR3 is TGTGCCAGTAGTATACCTGGGCAGTTTCGAGAGCAGTACTTC. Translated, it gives CASSIPGQFREQYF.

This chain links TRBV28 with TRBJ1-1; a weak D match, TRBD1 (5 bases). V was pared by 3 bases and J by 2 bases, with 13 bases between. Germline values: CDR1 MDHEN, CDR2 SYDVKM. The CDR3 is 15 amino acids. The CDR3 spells CASSLRGVSNTEAFF. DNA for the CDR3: TGTGCCAGCAGTTTGAGAGGGGTATCCAACACTGAAGCTTTCTTT.

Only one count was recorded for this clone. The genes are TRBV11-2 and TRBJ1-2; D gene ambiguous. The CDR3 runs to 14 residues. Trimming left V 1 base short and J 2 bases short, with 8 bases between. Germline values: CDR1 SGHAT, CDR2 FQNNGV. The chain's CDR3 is CASSLGQTNYGYTF. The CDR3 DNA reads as TGTGCCAGCAGCTTAGGACAAACGAACTATGGCTACACCTTC.

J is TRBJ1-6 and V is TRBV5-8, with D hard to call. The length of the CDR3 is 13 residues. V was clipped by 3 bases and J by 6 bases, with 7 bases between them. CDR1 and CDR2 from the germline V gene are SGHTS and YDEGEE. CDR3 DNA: TGTGCCAGCAGCTCCTGGGGTAATTCACCCCTCCACTTT. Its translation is CASSSWGNSPLHF.

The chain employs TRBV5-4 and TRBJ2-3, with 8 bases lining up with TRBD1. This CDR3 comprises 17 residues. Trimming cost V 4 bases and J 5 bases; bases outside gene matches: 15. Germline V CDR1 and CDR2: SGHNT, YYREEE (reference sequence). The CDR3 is CASSPLRGQGAGDTQYF. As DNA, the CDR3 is TGTGCCAGCAGCCCCTTACGGGGGCAGGGGGCGGGAGATACGCAGTATTTT.

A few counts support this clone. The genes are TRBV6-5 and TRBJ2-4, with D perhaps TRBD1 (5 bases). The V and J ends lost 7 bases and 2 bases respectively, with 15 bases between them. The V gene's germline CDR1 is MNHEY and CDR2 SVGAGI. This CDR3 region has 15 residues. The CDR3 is CASTPRGRPKNIQYF. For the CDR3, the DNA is TGTGCCAGCACCCCAAGGGGCAGGCCCAAAAACATTCAGTACTTC.

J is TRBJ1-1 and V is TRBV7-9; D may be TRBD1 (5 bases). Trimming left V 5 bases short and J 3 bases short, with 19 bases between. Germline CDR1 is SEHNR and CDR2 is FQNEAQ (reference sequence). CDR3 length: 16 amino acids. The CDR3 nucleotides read TGTGCCAGCAGCCTGGACAAGGGCAGCGGGTACACTGAAGCTTTCTTT. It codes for CASSLDKGSGYTEAFF.

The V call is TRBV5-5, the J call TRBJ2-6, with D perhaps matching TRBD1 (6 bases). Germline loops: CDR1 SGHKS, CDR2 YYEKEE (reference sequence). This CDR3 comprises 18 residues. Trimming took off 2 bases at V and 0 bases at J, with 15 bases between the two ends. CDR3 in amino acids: CASSLFPGQDSGANVLTF. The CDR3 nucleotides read TGTGCCAGCAGCTTATTTCCGGGACAAGACTCTGGGGCCAACGTCCTGACTTTC.

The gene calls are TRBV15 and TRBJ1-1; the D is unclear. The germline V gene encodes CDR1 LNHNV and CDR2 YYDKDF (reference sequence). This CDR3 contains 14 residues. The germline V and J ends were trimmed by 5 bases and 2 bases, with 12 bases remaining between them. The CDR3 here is CATSYNGYNTEAFF. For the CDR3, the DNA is TGTGCCACCAGCTATAACGGGTATAACACTGAAGCTTTCTTT.

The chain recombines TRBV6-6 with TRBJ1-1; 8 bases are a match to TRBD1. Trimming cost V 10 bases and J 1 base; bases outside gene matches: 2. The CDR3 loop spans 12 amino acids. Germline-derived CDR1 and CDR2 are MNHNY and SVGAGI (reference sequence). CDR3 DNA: TGTGCCACCGGGACAGGGAACACTGAAGCTTTCTTT. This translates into CATGTGNTEAFF.